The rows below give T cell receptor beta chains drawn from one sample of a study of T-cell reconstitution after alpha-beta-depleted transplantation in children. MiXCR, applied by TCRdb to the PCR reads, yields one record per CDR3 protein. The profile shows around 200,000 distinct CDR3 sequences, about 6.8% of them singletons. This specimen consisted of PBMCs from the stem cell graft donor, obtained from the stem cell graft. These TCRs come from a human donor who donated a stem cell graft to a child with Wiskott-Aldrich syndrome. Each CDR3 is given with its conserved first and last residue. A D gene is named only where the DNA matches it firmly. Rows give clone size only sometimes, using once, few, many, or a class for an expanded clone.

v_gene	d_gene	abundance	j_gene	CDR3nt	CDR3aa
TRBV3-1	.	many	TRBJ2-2	TGTGCCAGCAGCCAAGAGGGGACCGGGGAGCTGTTTTTT	CASSQEGTGELFF
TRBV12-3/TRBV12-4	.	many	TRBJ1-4	TGTGCCAGCAGTTCCTGGGGGGGCACTAATGAAAAACTGTTTTTT	CASSSWGGTNEKLFF
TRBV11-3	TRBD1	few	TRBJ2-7	TGTGCCAGCAGCCCGACAGGGGTTGGCTCGGCGCAGTACTTC	CASSPTGVGSAQYF
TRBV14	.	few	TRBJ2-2	TGTGCCAGCAGCCAAGTCCCAGCCGGGGAGCTGTTTTTT	CASSQVPAGELFF
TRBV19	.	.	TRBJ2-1	TGTGCCAGTAGGACCAGGGATGGTTCCTACAATGAGCAGTTCTTC	CASRTRDGSYNEQFF
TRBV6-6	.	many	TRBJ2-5	TGTGCCAGCAGCTATCTACAAGAGACCCAGTACTTC	CASSYLQETQYF
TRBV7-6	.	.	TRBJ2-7	TGTGCCAGCAGCGCCGGGGGCCGAATCGAGCAGTACTTC	CASSAGGRIEQYF
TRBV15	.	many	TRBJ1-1	TGTGCCACCAGCAGATCCCGGGAGGACGCTGAAGCTTTCTTT	CATSRSREDAEAFF
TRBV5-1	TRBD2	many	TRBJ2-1	TGCGCCAGCAGCCCTGGACTAGCGGAGTACAATGAGCAGTTCTTC	CASSPGLAEYNEQFF
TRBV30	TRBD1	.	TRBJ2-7	TGTGCCTGGGCGGGGACAGGGGGCGCGGAGTACTTC	CAWAGTGGAEYF
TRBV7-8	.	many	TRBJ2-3	TGTGCCAGCAGCTTGAATACAGGGGGGGAATTCACAGATACGCAGTATTTT	CASSLNTGGEFTDTQYF
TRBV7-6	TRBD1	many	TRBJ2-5	TGTGCCAGCAGCTTAGCTAGGGGGCCGGGGGAGACCCAGTACTTC	CASSLARGPGETQYF
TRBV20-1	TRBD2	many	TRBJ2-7	TGCAGTGCTAGAGGTCTAGCGGGATCCTACGAGCAGTACTTC	CSARGLAGSYEQYF
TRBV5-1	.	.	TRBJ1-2	TGCGCCAGCAGTAGCAGGGGAGAAGGCTACACCTTC	CASSSRGEGYTF
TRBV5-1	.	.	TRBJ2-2	TGCGCCAGCAGCCCGGACAGTGTCACCGGGGAGCTGTTTTTT	CASSPDSVTGELFF
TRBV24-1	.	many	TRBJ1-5	TGTGCCACCAGTGATCCTGGACAACCTAATCAGCCCCAGCATTTT	CATSDPGQPNQPQHF
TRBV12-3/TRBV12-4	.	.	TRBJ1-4	TGTGCCAGCAGTTTAGTTAGGGGGGTTGCAACTAATGAAAAACTGTTTTTT	CASSLVRGVATNEKLFF
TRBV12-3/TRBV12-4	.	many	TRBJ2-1	TGTGCCAGCAGTGCCCTCGAGACCTCCTACAATGAGCAGTTCTTC	CASSALETSYNEQFF